These 22 T cell receptor beta chains were sequenced from one sample in a study of T cell repertoires in cytomegalovirus infection. Using its own MiXCR run on the reads, TCRdb lists one record per CDR3 protein. The table has some 390,000 distinct CDR3 sequences, around 18% seen once. The sequenced sample consisted of PBMCs. Every receptor here comes from a human donor in good health (CMV status not recorded). Some clones in this sample may be carry-over from other donors' samples.

This clonotype was seen more than once but under ten times. The rearrangement links TRBV2 to TRBJ2-1; D might be TRBD1 (5 bases). CDR3 length equals 14 residues. V lost 10 bases, J lost 3 bases, and 16 bases lay in between. Per germline, CDR1 SNHLY and CDR2 FYNNEI. This CDR3 reads CATLKGRGYNEQFF. The DNA for the CDR3 is TGTGCCACCCTCAAGGGGCGCGGCTACAATGAGCAGTTCTTC. Together with reference TRBV2 and TRBJ2-1, the CDR3 gives the full variable domain: EPEVTQTPSHQVTQMGQEVILRCVPISNHLYFYWYRQILGQKVEFLVSFYNNEISEKSEIFDDQFSVERPDGSNFTLKIRSTKLEDSAMYFCATLKGRGYNEQFFGPGTRLTVL.

This clonotype was observed at least ten times. The V gene is TRBV7-2, the J gene TRBJ1-3; unclear D gene. The V gene lost 1 base and the J gene lost 0 bases, with 10 bases spanning the gap. CDR3 size: 16 residues. CDR1 and CDR2 from the germline V gene are SGHTA and FQGNSA. Here the CDR3 reads CASSLDDLSSGNTIYF. The CDR3 coding sequence is TGTGCCAGCAGCTTAGATGATCTGAGCTCTGGAAACACCATATATTTT.

The chain uses TRBV14 and TRBJ2-1; D might be TRBD1 or TRBD2, each matching 5 bases. CDR3 length: 13 amino acids. Germline assignment: CDR1 SGHDN and CDR2 FVKESK. Between the trimmed V and J ends, which lost 0 bases and 10 bases, there was a span of 10 bases. DNA for the CDR3: TGTGCCAGCAGCCAAGATCTCAGGGAGGAGCAGTTCTTC. It is translated as CASSQDLREEQFF.

The genes are TRBV11-2 and TRBJ2-7, with no clear D. The CDR3 totals 14 residues. V was cut by 1 base and J by 3 bases, with 10 bases left in between. Germline V gene lookup returns CDR1 SGHAT and CDR2 FQNNGV. The CDR3 sequence: CASSLVAPHYEQYF. Here the CDR3 DNA reads TGTGCCAGCAGCTTAGTAGCCCCTCACTACGAGCAGTACTTC. The complete variable domain, with remaining parts taken from reference TRBV11-2 and TRBJ2-7, reads EAGVAQSPRYKIIEKRQSVAFWCNPISGHATLYWYQQILGQGPKLLIQFQNNGVVDDSQLPKDRFSAERLKGVDSTLKIQPAKLEDSAVYLCASSLVAPHYEQYFGPGTRLTVT.

This clonotype was counted ten times or more. The chain employs TRBV7-2 and TRBJ2-1; 8 nucleotides agree with TRBD2. CDR3 length: 15 residues. V shed 1 base, J shed 8 bases, and the junction held 7 bases outside the gene matches. CDR1 and CDR2 (germline): SGHTA, FQGNSA. CDR3 in DNA: TGTGCCAGCAGCTTAGGGACTAGCCTCCCCCATGAGCAGTTCTTC. Translated, it gives CASSLGTSLPHEQFF.

On this clonotype itself: Given the absence of the conserved phenylalanine or tryptophan at the CDR3 end, a read error is likely. The rearrangement links TRBV2 to TRBJ2-1, with 7 bases that match TRBD1. The CDR3 extends over 16 amino acids. The germline gives CDR1 SNHLY, CDR2 FYNNEI. J lost 6 bases, V lost 5 bases, and 13 bases had no gene match. In DNA, the CDR3 is TGTGCCAGCAGTTCATACCGACAGGGAGTAGTCAATGAGCAGTTCGTC. It encodes CASSSYRQGVVNEQFV.

This clonotype occurred many times. This sequence joins TRBV11-2 and TRBJ1-2, with D possibly TRBD1 on 5 matching bases. The CDR3 is 14 amino acids. The V end lost 1 base, the J end lost 5 bases, and 11 bases lay between the germline ends. CDR1 is SGHAT, CDR2 FQNNGV, per germline. The CDR3 protein is CASSLGAGVYGYTF. The CDR3 coding sequence is TGTGCCAGCAGCTTAGGAGCGGGGGTTTATGGCTACACCTTC.

CDR3 region: CASSRGPTEQFF. CDR3 bases: TGTGCCAGCAGTAGAGGCCCGACTGAGCAGTTCTTC. The V call is TRBV6-2 or TRBV6-3, the J call TRBJ2-1; no clear D gene. V was shortened by 5 bases and J by 9 bases, with 11 bases between the two germline ends. The CDR3 is 12 amino acids. Germline lookup yields CDR1 MNHEY and CDR2 SVGEGT.

This clonotype was observed at least ten times. This chain joins TRBV7-2 and TRBJ1-5; 9 nucleotides line up with TRBD1. The V and J ends lost 3 bases and 9 bases, in that order; junction bases with no gene match: 12. The germline gives CDR1 SGHTA, CDR2 FQGNSA. The CDR3 is made up of 16 amino acids. The CDR3, as DNA: TGTGCCAGCAGCTTGCTCCCGGGACAGGGACTGGGGCCCCAGCATTTT. The encoded protein is CASSLLPGQGLGPQHF. The full variable domain, with the rest looked up from reference TRBV7-2 and TRBJ1-5, is GAGVSQSPSNKVTEKGKDVELRCDPISGHTALYWYRQSLGQGLEFLIYFQGNSAPDKSGLPSDRFSAERTGGSVSTLTIQRTQQEDSAVYLCASSLLPGQGLGPQHFGDGTRLSIL.

This rearrangement joins TRBV29-1 to TRBJ2-7, with D uncertain. The V end lost 4 bases, the J end lost 3 bases, and 10 bases lay between the germline ends. The CDR3 sequence is 12 residues long. Germline V CDR1 and CDR2: SQVTM, ANQGSEA. DNA for the CDR3: TGCAGCGTTGTTTTCGGCAGCTACGAGCAGTACTTC. Translation: CSVVFGSYEQYF.

The sample holds many counts of this clonotype. The chain carries TRBV12-3 or TRBV12-4 and TRBJ2-1; no clear D. V was trimmed by 3 bases and J by 3 bases, leaving 9 bases between them. The CDR3 sequence is 14 residues long. CDR3 region: CASSFYRDYNEQFF. In nucleotides, the CDR3 is TGTGCCAGCAGTTTTTACAGAGACTACAATGAGCAGTTCTTC.

V usage is TRBV24-1 and J usage is TRBJ1-3; TRBD1 agrees at 7 bases. The V and J ends lost 6 bases and 14 bases, in that order; junction bases with no gene match: 9. This CDR3 comprises 12 residues. Looked up from germline, CDR1 is KGHDR and CDR2 is SFDVKD. Here the CDR3 DNA reads TGTGCCACCAGTCCCCTCAGGGGGACGGTATATTTT. Translating gives CATSPLRGTVYF.

This clonotype was found many times. The gene calls are TRBV10-3 and TRBJ2-5; unclear D gene. V was trimmed by 3 bases and J by 4 bases, leaving 3 bases between them. This CDR3 has 11 residues. Germline loops: CDR1 ENHRY, CDR2 SYGVKD. The CDR3 spells CAISDGETQYF. CDR3 nucleotides: TGTGCCATCAGTGACGGAGAGACCCAGTACTTC.

The chain uses TRBV9 and TRBJ1-4, with TRBD1 matching over 9 bases. Unmatched junction bases numbered 12, after V lost 4 bases and J lost 8 bases. The CDR3 is 16 residues long. Germline CDR1 is SGDLS and CDR2 is YYNGEE. CDR3: CASSFRDRDAGEKLFF. The CDR3 coding sequence is TGTGCCAGCAGCTTCCGGGACAGGGACGCCGGAGAAAAACTGTTTTTT. Looking up the rest from reference TRBV9 and TRBJ1-4 gives the full variable domain: DSGVTQTPKHLITATGQRVTLRCSPRSGDLSVYWYQQSLDQGLQFLIQYYNGEERAKGNILERFSAQQFPDLHSELNLSSLELGDSALYFCASSFRDRDAGEKLFFGSGTQLSVL.

At least ten counts were recorded for this clonotype. In DNA form, the CDR3 reads TGTGCCAGCAGCCCGCGACAGTCCTACGAGCAGTACTTC. This gives the protein CASSPRQSYEQYF. The chain joins TRBV11-2 to TRBJ2-7; a possible D gene is TRBD1 (5 bases). The CDR3 has 13 residues. Trimming cost V 5 bases and J 1 base, with 9 bases left between them. Germline V CDR1 and CDR2: SGHAT, FQNNGV. The full variable domain, with the rest looked up from reference TRBV11-2 and TRBJ2-7, is EAGVAQSPRYKIIEKRQSVAFWCNPISGHATLYWYQQILGQGPKLLIQFQNNGVVDDSQLPKDRFSAERLKGVDSTLKIQPAKLEDSAVYLCASSPRQSYEQYFGPGTRLTVT.

The rearrangement joins TRBV7-9 to TRBJ1-1; no clear D. CDR1 is SEHNR and CDR2 is FQNEAQ in the germline V gene (reference sequence). The V end lost 4 bases, the J end lost 2 bases, and 8 bases lay between the germline ends. There are 13 residues in the CDR3. The CDR3 coding sequence is TGTGCCAGCAGCTCAAATAAAAACACTGAAGCTTTCTTT. It codes for CASSSNKNTEAFF. The variable domain in full, completed from reference TRBV7-9 and TRBJ1-1, reads DTGVSQNPRHKITKRGQNVTFRCDPISEHNRLYWYRQTLGQGPEFLTYFQNEAQLEKSRLLSDRFSAERPKGSFSTLEIQRTEQGDSAMYLCASSSNKNTEAFFGQGTRLTVV.

The table lists this clonotype with a few counts. The V gene is TRBV30, the J gene TRBJ2-1, with TRBD1 identical over 11 bases. CDR3 size: 16 residues. Trimming took 4 bases from V and 3 from J; bases not matched to a gene: 8. CDR1 and CDR2 (germline): GTSNPN, SVGIG (reference sequence). DNA of the CDR3: TGTGCCTGGATAGGAGGGACAGGGGGTTTCTACAATGAGCAGTTCTTC. The encoded protein is CAWIGGTGGFYNEQFF.

There are a few counts of this clonotype. The chain links TRBV20-1 to TRBJ1-4; D gene ambiguous. Trimming stripped 0 bases from V and 3 bases from J, with 8 bases between. Germline V gene data show CDR1 as DFQATT and CDR2 as SNEGSKA (reference sequence). The CDR3 runs 14 residues. The CDR3 bases are TGCAGTGCTAGAGAAGGGTCAGCTAATGAAAAACTGTTTTTT. Protein product: CSAREGSANEKLFF.

This clonotype was recorded at least ten times. This chain joins TRBV7-9 and TRBJ2-4, with 7 bases aligning to TRBD2. The CDR3 sequence is 15 residues long. Germline V gene data show CDR1 as SEHNR and CDR2 as FQNEAQ (reference sequence). V shed 5 bases, J shed 6 bases, and the junction held 10 bases outside the gene matches. The CDR3 DNA reads TGTGCCAGCAGCCCCGGTGGTGGGGAGGGAAACATTCAGTACTTC. This encodes CASSPGGGEGNIQYF.

In the case of this clonotype: A clone one base away is much larger, so this may be a read error. The chain joins TRBV12-3 or TRBV12-4 to TRBJ2-7; TRBD1 is a possible D gene (6 bases). Trimming stripped 5 bases from V and 0 bases from J, with 14 bases between. CDR3 length: 15 residues. The CDR3 spells CASSTGRGGSYEQYF. The CDR3 DNA reads TGTGCCAGCAGTACCGGCAGGGGCGGCTCCTACGAGCAGTACTTC.

The chain has TRBV20-1 and TRBJ1-4; 9 nucleotides match TRBD1. The CDR3 has 16 amino acids. With 2 bases clipped from V and 0 bases from J, the junction kept 4 bases outside the gene matches. Germline CDR1 DFQATT, CDR2 SNEGSKA (reference sequence). The CDR3 here is CSARSQGAATNEKLFF. CDR3 sequence (DNA): TGCAGTGCTAGATCACAGGGGGCCGCAACTAATGAAAAACTGTTTTTT.

V is TRBV14 and J is TRBJ2-1; either TRBD1 or TRBD2 may supply D (5 bases each). CDR3 length: 16 amino acids. V was pared by 8 bases and J by 9 bases, with 26 bases between. Germline assignment: CDR1 SGHDN and CDR2 FVKESK. The chain's CDR3 is CASHPGPGSGRTEQFF. CDR3 nucleotide sequence: TGTGCCAGCCATCCGGGGCCGGGATCAGGCCGGACTGAGCAGTTCTTC.